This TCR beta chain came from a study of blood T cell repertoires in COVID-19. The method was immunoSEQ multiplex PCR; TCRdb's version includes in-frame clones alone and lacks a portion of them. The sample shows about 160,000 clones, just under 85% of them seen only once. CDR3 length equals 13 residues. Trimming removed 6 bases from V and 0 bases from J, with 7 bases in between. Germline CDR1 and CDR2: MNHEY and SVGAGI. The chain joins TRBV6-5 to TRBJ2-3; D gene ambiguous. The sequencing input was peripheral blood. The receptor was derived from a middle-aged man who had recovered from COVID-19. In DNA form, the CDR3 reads TGTGCCAGCAGCCGGTCCAGCACAGATACGCAGTATTTT. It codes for CASSRSSTDTQYF.